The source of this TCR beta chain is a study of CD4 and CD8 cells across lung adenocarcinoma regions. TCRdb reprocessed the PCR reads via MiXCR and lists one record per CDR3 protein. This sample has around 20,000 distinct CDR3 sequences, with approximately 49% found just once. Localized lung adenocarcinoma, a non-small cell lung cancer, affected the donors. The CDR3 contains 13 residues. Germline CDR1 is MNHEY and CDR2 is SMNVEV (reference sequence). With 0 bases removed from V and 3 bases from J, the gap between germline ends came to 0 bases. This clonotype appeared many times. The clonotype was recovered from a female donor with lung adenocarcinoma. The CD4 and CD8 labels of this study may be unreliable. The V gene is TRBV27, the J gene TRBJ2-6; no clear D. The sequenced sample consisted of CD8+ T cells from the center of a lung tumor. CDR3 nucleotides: TGTGCCAGCAGTTTATCTGGGGCCAACGTCCTGACTTTC. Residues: CASSLSGANVLTF.